This T cell receptor beta chain was retrieved from a study of blood T cell repertoires in COVID-19. Whole-study context: The cDNA or gDNA used as material had been derived from T cells, B-cell-depleted T cells, or PBMCs.

TCRdb keeps only in-frame clones here, not all; method: immunoSEQ multiplex PCR. The sample shows about 200,000 clones, roughly four fifths of them seen only once. Donors in Cohort 3 who had recovered were those with two negative PCRs, healthcare professional clearance, or resolution of their symptoms. Sequencing was done on a sample of PBMCs or T cells enriched from blood (not recorded which). The source is a man between 40 and 49 years old who had recovered from COVID-19.

The CDR3 sequence is CASRLGLALICGPDTQYF. The CDR3 DNA follows: TGTGCAAGTCGCTTGGGACTAGCCTTAATCTGTGGCCCAGATACGCAGTATTTT. The chain combines TRBV12-2 with TRBJ2-3; the D call of TRBD2 is as the table states it, not checked on the DNA. TRBV12-2 is marked as a pseudogene. CDR3 size: 18 residues.